The rows below give T cell receptor beta chains drawn from one sample of a study of T cells in Graves' hyperthyroidism and ophthalmopathy. TCRdb analysed the multiplex PCR reads with MiXCR anew, one entry per CDR3 protein. The repertoire holds about 260,000 distinct CDR3 sequences, with less than 20% as singletons. Sample: blood. The receptors shown here come from a young woman with Graves' ophthalmopathy. CDR3s include the opening cysteine and the closing phenylalanine or tryptophan. The order of the fields is J gene, V gene, D gene, clone size, CDR3 protein, CDR3 DNA. D genes are given only for firm matches. The listing skips clone size in some rows; elsewhere it reads once, few, many or a size class.

TRBJ2-5,TRBV25-1,-,-,CASSAHGTAFTETQYF,TGTGCCAGCAGTGCCCACGGGACGGCTTTTACTGAGACCCAGTACTTC
TRBJ1-2,TRBV6-5,-,many,CASSYRGVGYTF,TGTGCCAGCAGTTACCGGGGGGTTGGCTACACCTTC
TRBJ1-1,TRBV6-6,-,many,CASSYAAHLNTEAFF,TGTGCCAGCAGTTACGCGGCACATTTGAACACTGAAGCTTTCTTT
TRBJ1-4,TRBV9,TRBD1,few,CASSAQGDGEKLFF,TGTGCCAGCAGCGCACAGGGGGACGGGGAAAAACTGTTTTTT
TRBJ1-1,TRBV19,-,-,CASTPRARLGTVVEAFF,TGTGCCAGTACTCCGAGGGCAAGGCTAGGGACGGTGGTTGAAGCTTTCTTT
TRBJ2-6,TRBV11-2,-,-,CASSLISGANVLTF,TGTGCCAGCAGCTTAATCTCTGGGGCCAACGTCCTGACTTTC
TRBJ2-3,TRBV7-9,TRBD2,many,CASIAGATDTQYF,TGTGCCAGTATAGCGGGAGCCACAGATACGCAGTATTTT
TRBJ1-2,TRBV11-2,-,-,CASSRYSGGAPLYNYGYTF,TGTGCCAGCAGCAGATATAGCGGGGGGGCGCCCCTCTATAACTATGGCTACACCTTC
TRBJ1-1,TRBV18,TRBD1,-,CASSPRTGGSDAEAFF,TGTGCCAGCTCACCCCGGACAGGGGGCTCGGACGCTGAAGCTTTCTTT
TRBJ2-7,TRBV5-8,TRBD2,many,CASREGLAGAYEQYF,TGTGCCAGCAGGGAGGGACTAGCGGGAGCCTACGAGCAGTACTTC
TRBJ2-7,TRBV13,-,many,CASSLALSASLGEQYF,TGTGCCAGCAGCTTAGCGTTGTCAGCCTCCCTTGGAGAGCAGTACTTC
TRBJ1-2,TRBV4-1,-,many,CASSQDPTAPNGYTF,TGCGCCAGCAGCCAAGATCCTACGGCTCCCAATGGCTACACCTTC
TRBJ2-3,TRBV7-9,-,few,CASSPRRVGYTDTQYF,TGTGCCAGCAGCCCCCGGAGGGTCGGGTACACAGATACGCAGTATTTT
TRBJ2-7,TRBV29-1,-,many,CSVEEQVSSYEQYF,TGCAGCGTTGAAGAGCAGGTCAGCTCCTACGAGCAGTACTTC
TRBJ1-1,TRBV4-1,-,many,CASSLLEATNTEAFF,TGCGCCAGCAGCCTTCTGGAGGCAACGAACACTGAAGCTTTCTTT
TRBJ2-1,TRBV4-1,-,-,CASSLWIQETQFF,TGCGCCAGCAGCCTTTGGATCCAAGAGACCCAGTTCTTC
TRBJ1-4,TRBV2,-,many,CASRKQGTTHEKLFF,TGTGCCAGCAGGAAGCAGGGAACTACTCATGAAAAACTGTTTTTT
TRBJ1-1,TRBV3-1,TRBD1,many,CASSHGQGGTEAFF,TGTGCCAGCAGCCACGGACAGGGAGGCACTGAAGCTTTCTTT
TRBJ2-7,TRBV28,TRBD2,-,CASSLYVPSETSGGDEQYF,TGTGCCAGCAGTTTATATGTCCCCAGCGAAACTAGCGGGGGGGACGAGCAGTACTTC
TRBJ1-2,TRBV20-1,-,many,CSASDGPDYGYTF,TGCAGTGCTAGTGACGGACCAGACTATGGCTACACCTTC
TRBJ2-1,TRBV2,-,many,CASSEIGRRNEQFF,TGTGCCAGCAGTGAGATAGGGCGCCGCAATGAGCAGTTCTTC
TRBJ2-5,TRBV6-1,TRBD2,many,CASSDRGLAGGGETQYF,TGTGCCAGCAGCGATAGAGGACTAGCGGGGGGAGGGGAGACCCAGTACTTC
TRBJ2-1,TRBV7-9,TRBD2,-,CASSPRTRLYNEQFF,TGTGCCAGCAGCCCCCGGACTAGACTTTACAATGAGCAGTTCTTC
TRBJ1-2,TRBV27,-,many,CASSLQGGSNGYTF,TGTGCCAGCAGTTTACAAGGGGGGAGCAATGGCTACACCTTC
TRBJ2-7,TRBV6-5,-,many,CASSYSGPGTYEQYF,TGTGCCAGCAGTTACTCAGGTCCAGGAACCTACGAGCAGTACTTC
TRBJ2-5,TRBV12-3/TRBV12-4,-,few,CASTSSPSRFLYF,TGTGCCAGCACCTCATCCCCCTCCCGGTTCTTGTACTTC
TRBJ1-1,TRBV7-3,-,many,CASSFTDHKLTEAFF,TGTGCCAGCAGCTTTACGGACCACAAACTAACTGAAGCTTTCTTT
TRBJ2-6,TRBV10-3,-,many,CAISETAYSGANVLTF,TGTGCCATCAGCGAGACAGCATACTCTGGGGCCAACGTCCTGACTTTC
TRBJ1-1,TRBV9,-,many,CASSPDWNTEAFF,TGTGCCAGCAGCCCTGACTGGAACACTGAAGCTTTCTTT
TRBJ2-2,TRBV18,-,-,CASSPKPGELFF,TGTGCCAGCTCACCGAAGCCCGGGGAGCTGTTTTTT
TRBJ1-3,TRBV18,TRBD1,many,CASSPQGAGGNTIYF,TGTGCCAGCTCACCGCAGGGGGCCGGAGGAAACACCATATATTTT
TRBJ1-6,TRBV11-2,-,many,CASSLDSWGRFNSPLHF,TGTGCCAGCAGCTTAGATTCCTGGGGCAGATTTAATTCACCCCTCCACTTT
TRBJ2-1,TRBV28,TRBD2,many,CASSPYPGTSVDNEQFF,TGTGCCAGCAGTCCATACCCGGGGACTAGCGTCGACAATGAGCAGTTCTTC
TRBJ2-7,TRBV2,-,many,CASGAGGVYEQYF,TGTGCCAGCGGGGCAGGGGGGGTCTACGAGCAGTACTTC
TRBJ1-1,TRBV6-1,-,-,CAGSRRGFLGNTEAFF,TGTGCCGGCAGTCGCCGAGGATTTTTGGGCAACACTGAAGCTTTCTTT
TRBJ1-5,TRBV20-1,-,many,CSARQDGNQPQHF,TGCAGTGCTAGGCAAGACGGCAATCAGCCCCAGCATTTT
TRBJ2-7,TRBV3-1,-,many,CASSQGLSYEQYF,TGTGCCAGCAGCCAAGGGCTTTCCTACGAGCAGTACTTC
TRBJ1-1,TRBV4-1,-,many,CASSSPAKMNTEAFF,TGCGCCAGCAGCTCCCCAGCTAAGATGAACACTGAAGCTTTCTTT
TRBJ2-7,TRBV28,-,many,CASSLGAGGAYEQYF,TGTGCCAGCAGTTTGGGGGCCGGGGGAGCCTACGAGCAGTACTTC
TRBJ1-1,TRBV27,-,many,CASSFSGLNTEAFF,TGTGCCAGCAGTTTCTCGGGACTCAACACTGAAGCTTTCTTT